Following are 8 T cell receptor beta chains from one sample sequenced in a study of response to subunit inactivated influenza vaccine. TCRdb processed the RT-PCR reads anew with MiXCR; each CDR3 protein has one entry. The sample carries 650,000 to 800,000 distinct CDR3 sequences, around a sixth recorded once. The sample consisted of PBMCs from blood, taken approximately 5 days after vaccination. These receptor sequences come from a man aged 45-60 years who received an inactivated influenza vaccine.

This clonotype was observed a few times. The rearrangement uses TRBV28 and TRBJ2-7, with TRBD1 identical over 10 bases. The CDR3 length is 15 residues. Looked up from germline, CDR1 is MDHEN and CDR2 is SYDVKM. J lost 4 bases, V lost 5 bases, and 8 bases had no gene match. CDR3 amino acids: CASSLPTGGYYEQYF. The CDR3 DNA reads TGTGCCAGCAGTCTGCCGACAGGGGGCTATTACGAGCAGTACTTC.

The genes are TRBV20-1 and TRBJ2-3; D is undetermined. The CDR3 contains 15 residues. Trimming removed 1 base from V and 0 bases from J, with 11 bases in between. CDR1 DFQATT and CDR2 SNEGSKA come from the germline V gene (reference sequence). The CDR3 DNA sequence: TGCAGTGCTAGAGTTCCGTACCCTAGCACAGATACGCAGTATTTT. Its protein is CSARVPYPSTDTQYF.

This clonotype has more than one count but fewer than ten. V gene TRBV12-3 or TRBV12-4 combines with J gene TRBJ1-5; D not resolved. V lost 4 bases to trimming and J lost 0 bases, with 7 bases between them. The CDR3 is 14 amino acids. The CDR3 loop reads CASSSRYSNQPQHF. The CDR3 DNA reads TGTGCCAGCAGTTCCAGATATAGCAATCAGCCCCAGCATTTT.

This rearrangement joins TRBV12-3 or TRBV12-4 to TRBJ2-1; 7 nucleotides align to TRBD2. V was pared by 1 base and J by 10 bases, with 4 bases of the junction left unmatched. The CDR3 length is 13 residues. CDR3 sequence reads: CASSLGGLGEQFF. The CDR3 coding sequence is TGTGCCAGCAGTTTAGGCGGACTAGGCGAGCAGTTCTTC.

This clonotype was counted a few times. This sequence joins TRBV9 and TRBJ1-5; 7 nucleotides agree with TRBD1. The length of the CDR3 is 13 residues. From germline, CDR1 is SGDLS and CDR2 YYNGEE. V shed 3 bases, J shed 9 bases, and the junction held 6 bases outside the gene matches. The CDR3 protein is CASSAGRGTPQHF. CDR3 sequence (DNA): TGTGCCAGCAGCGCCGGCAGGGGGACGCCCCAGCATTTT.

This clonotype was detected many times. This chain links TRBV29-1 with TRBJ2-5; D gene uncertain. The CDR3 covers 10 residues. The V and J ends lost 1 base and 5 bases respectively, with 2 bases between them. CDR1 and CDR2 (germline): SQVTM, ANQGSEA. The CDR3 reads CSVEVETQYF. The CDR3 bases are TGCAGCGTTGAAGTGGAGACCCAGTACTTC.

This clonotype turned up a few times. This chain connects TRBV20-1 to TRBJ2-1; 9 bases agree with TRBD1. V lost 6 bases and J lost 0; bases outside the gene matches: 9. Germline V gives CDR1 DFQATT, CDR2 SNEGSKA (reference sequence). The CDR3 length is 16 residues. The CDR3 DNA reads TGCAGTGCAGGGACAGGGCTTCCCAGCTCCTACAATGAGCAGTTCTTC. As protein: CSAGTGLPSSYNEQFF.

This clonotype was seen only a few times. V and J are TRBV7-6 and TRBJ2-2, with D maybe TRBD2 (5 bases). The CDR3 has 15 amino acids. The V and J ends lost 6 bases and 6 bases respectively, with 17 bases between them. CDR1 is SGHVS, CDR2 FNYEAQ, per germline. CDR3 region: CASRSYTSGAGELFF. Written as DNA, the CDR3 is TGTGCCAGCAGATCATATACTAGTGGGGCCGGGGAGCTGTTTTTT. Drawing the rest from reference TRBV7-6 and TRBJ2-2, the complete variable domain is GAGVSQSPRYKVTKRGQDVALRCDPISGHVSLYWYRQALGQGPEFLTYFNYEAQQDKSGLPNDRFSAERPEGSISTLTIQRTEQRDSAMYRCASRSYTSGAGELFFGEGSRLTVL.